The rows below give T cell receptor beta chains drawn from one sample of a study of beta chain features in type 1 diabetes. Libraries were prepared by immunoSEQ multiplex PCR; TCRdb keeps only in-frame clonotypes and omits some of them. The table includes 680,000 or so clones, around 15% detected once. Source material: naive CD4+ T cells from blood. All receptors come from a man between 18 and 35 years old in good health. The CDR3 runs from the conserved cysteine through the conserved F or W. Each record gives: J gene, D gene, V gene, clone size, CDR3 protein, CDR3 DNA. The D gene is left open where the match is weak. Only part of the rows carry a size: once, few, many, or a class if the clone is expanded.

J gene: TRBJ2-1; D gene: TRBD2; V gene: TRBV7-9; clone size: -; CDR3 protein: CASSPRYGTSGNEQFF; CDR3 DNA: TGTGCCAGCAGCCCCCGCTATGGGACTAGCGGCAATGAGCAGTTCTTC
J gene: TRBJ2-6; D gene: -; V gene: TRBV10-3; clone size: few; CDR3 protein: CAISESLVNSASGANVLTF; CDR3 DNA: TGTGCCATCAGTGAGTCGCTGGTTAACTCAGCCTCTGGGGCCAACGTCCTGACTTTC
J gene: TRBJ2-5; D gene: -; V gene: TRBV5-1; clone size: few; CDR3 protein: CASSLGQGARETQYF; CDR3 DNA: TGCGCCAGCAGCTTGGGCCAGGGCGCCCGCGAGACCCAGTACTTC
J gene: TRBJ1-2; D gene: -; V gene: TRBV28; clone size: -; CDR3 protein: CASSWGNYGYTF; CDR3 DNA: TGTGCCAGCAGTTGGGGAAACTATGGCTACACCTTC
J gene: TRBJ1-5; D gene: -; V gene: TRBV25-1; clone size: -; CDR3 protein: CASSERGQYSNQPQHF; CDR3 DNA: TGTGCCAGCAGTGAAAGGGGTCAGTATAGCAATCAGCCCCAGCATTTT
J gene: TRBJ2-7; D gene: TRBD1; V gene: TRBV30; clone size: -; CDR3 protein: CAWSQERGQGADEQYF; CDR3 DNA: TGTGCCTGGAGTCAAGAGCGGGGACAGGGGGCCGACGAGCAGTACTTC
J gene: TRBJ2-3; D gene: -; V gene: TRBV11-3; clone size: -; CDR3 protein: CASSPKNTDTQYF; CDR3 DNA: TGTGCCAGCAGCCCCAAAAACACAGATACGCAGTATTTT
J gene: TRBJ2-1; D gene: TRBD2; V gene: TRBV5-4; clone size: -; CDR3 protein: CASSLEGTSLYEQFF; CDR3 DNA: TGTGCCAGCAGCTTGGAAGGGACTAGTTTATATGAGCAGTTCTTC
J gene: TRBJ2-7; D gene: -; V gene: TRBV7-9; clone size: -; CDR3 protein: CASSLKRGTGYEQYF; CDR3 DNA: TGTGCCAGCAGCTTAAAAAGGGGAACAGGCTACGAGCAGTACTTC
J gene: TRBJ2-5; D gene: -; V gene: TRBV14; clone size: -; CDR3 protein: CASSLRLRETQYF; CDR3 DNA: TGTGCCAGCAGTCTAAGGTTGCGGGAGACCCAGTACTTC
J gene: TRBJ1-2; D gene: TRBD1; V gene: TRBV25-1; clone size: few; CDR3 protein: CASSEGLSGTVLYYGYTF; CDR3 DNA: TGTGCCAGCAGTGAGGGCTTATCCGGGACAGTTTTATACTATGGCTACACCTTC
J gene: TRBJ2-1; D gene: -; V gene: TRBV5-4; clone size: few; CDR3 protein: CASSLSRIEQFF; CDR3 DNA: TGTGCCAGCAGCTTGAGTCGTATTGAGCAGTTCTTC
J gene: TRBJ1-5; D gene: -; V gene: TRBV6-1; clone size: once; CDR3 protein: CASSEGGTREPQHF; CDR3 DNA: TGTGCCAGCAGTGAAGGGGGGACCCGGGAGCCCCAGCATTTT
J gene: TRBJ2-7; D gene: -; V gene: TRBV10-3; clone size: few; CDR3 protein: CAISGSGYEQYF; CDR3 DNA: TGTGCCATCAGTGGTAGTGGATACGAGCAGTACTTC
J gene: TRBJ2-7; D gene: -; V gene: TRBV5-1; clone size: few; CDR3 protein: CASSLGGVNEQYF; CDR3 DNA: TGCGCCAGCAGCTTGGGAGGGGTCAACGAGCAGTACTTC
J gene: TRBJ2-1; D gene: -; V gene: TRBV29-1; clone size: -; CDR3 protein: CSVQGGIEQFF; CDR3 DNA: TGCAGCGTTCAAGGGGGGATTGAGCAGTTCTTC
J gene: TRBJ2-1; D gene: -; V gene: TRBV10-3; clone size: -; CDR3 protein: CAISFSTSSYNEQFF; CDR3 DNA: TGTGCCATCAGCTTTAGTACCAGCTCCTACAATGAGCAGTTCTTC
J gene: TRBJ2-7; D gene: -; V gene: TRBV18; clone size: -; CDR3 protein: CASSRDRSSYEQYF; CDR3 DNA: TGTGCCAGCTCCCGCGACAGGAGCTCCTACGAGCAGTACTTC
J gene: TRBJ2-3; D gene: -; V gene: TRBV7-8; clone size: -; CDR3 protein: CASSLVPTQYF; CDR3 DNA: TGTGCCAGCAGCTTAGTACCTACGCAGTATTTT
J gene: TRBJ1-5; D gene: -; V gene: TRBV7-3; clone size: few; CDR3 protein: CASSLKGNGPQHF; CDR3 DNA: TGTGCCAGCAGCTTAAAGGGCAACGGGCCCCAGCATTTT
J gene: TRBJ2-1; D gene: -; V gene: TRBV29-1; clone size: -; CDR3 protein: CSVESGEQFF; CDR3 DNA: TGCAGCGTTGAATCCGGTGAGCAGTTCTTC
J gene: TRBJ1-1; D gene: -; V gene: TRBV14; clone size: few; CDR3 protein: CASSQGRLRYTEAFF; CDR3 DNA: TGTGCCAGCAGCCAAGGGAGACTCCGCTACACTGAAGCTTTCTTT
J gene: TRBJ2-1; D gene: TRBD1; V gene: TRBV7-2; clone size: -; CDR3 protein: CASSRRGTGGYNEQFF; CDR3 DNA: TGTGCCAGCAGCCGACGGGGGACAGGGGGCTACAATGAGCAGTTCTTC
J gene: TRBJ2-7; D gene: -; V gene: TRBV13; clone size: few; CDR3 protein: CASSLYPRNEQYF; CDR3 DNA: TGTGCCAGCAGCTTATATCCCAGGAACGAGCAGTACTTC
J gene: TRBJ2-1; D gene: -; V gene: TRBV10-3; clone size: -; CDR3 protein: CAISGTRDNEQFF; CDR3 DNA: TGTGCCATCAGTGGAACCCGGGACAATGAGCAGTTCTTC
J gene: TRBJ2-5; D gene: TRBD2; V gene: TRBV5-4; clone size: few; CDR3 protein: CASSTTPRAGGQETQYF; CDR3 DNA: TGTGCCAGCAGCACCACCCCCAGAGCGGGAGGGCAGGAGACCCAGTACTTC
J gene: TRBJ2-3; D gene: TRBD1; V gene: TRBV19; clone size: -; CDR3 protein: CASSTTGFQQYF; CDR3 DNA: TGTGCCAGTAGTACGACAGGGTTTCAGCAGTATTTT
J gene: TRBJ2-3; D gene: -; V gene: TRBV11-2; clone size: -; CDR3 protein: CASSFVQDTQYF; CDR3 DNA: TGTGCCAGCAGCTTTGTTCAGGATACGCAGTATTTT
J gene: TRBJ2-1; D gene: TRBD2; V gene: TRBV7-6; clone size: -; CDR3 protein: CASSLLAASSYNEQFF; CDR3 DNA: TGTGCCAGCAGCTTACTAGCGGCTAGCTCCTACAATGAGCAGTTCTTC
J gene: TRBJ1-5; D gene: TRBD1; V gene: TRBV4-2; clone size: -; CDR3 protein: CASSQVGQGQPQHF; CDR3 DNA: TGTGCCAGCAGCCAAGTTGGACAGGGACAGCCCCAGCATTTT
J gene: TRBJ1-1; D gene: -; V gene: TRBV28; clone size: -; CDR3 protein: CASSLGTEAFF; CDR3 DNA: TGTGCCAGCAGTTTGGGTACTGAAGCTTTCTTT
J gene: TRBJ2-7; D gene: TRBD1; V gene: TRBV5-1; clone size: -; CDR3 protein: CASSSLTGRLSYEQYF; CDR3 DNA: TGCGCCAGCAGCTCCTTGACAGGGCGCCTTTCCTACGAGCAGTACTTC
J gene: TRBJ2-7; D gene: -; V gene: TRBV2; clone size: -; CDR3 protein: CASSAQGRSYEQYF; CDR3 DNA: TGTGCCAGCAGTGCGCAGGGGAGGTCCTACGAGCAGTACTTC
J gene: TRBJ1-1; D gene: -; V gene: TRBV19; clone size: -; CDR3 protein: CASTSGQRNTEAFF; CDR3 DNA: TGTGCCAGCACATCCGGACAGAGGAACACTGAAGCTTTCTTT
J gene: TRBJ2-5; D gene: -; V gene: TRBV9; clone size: few; CDR3 protein: CASSVGGRTQETQYF; CDR3 DNA: TGTGCCAGCAGCGTAGGGGGACGGACTCAAGAGACCCAGTACTTC
J gene: TRBJ2-3; D gene: TRBD1; V gene: TRBV11-2; clone size: few; CDR3 protein: CASTTGPTDTQYF; CDR3 DNA: TGTGCCAGTACGACAGGGCCCACAGATACGCAGTATTTT
J gene: TRBJ2-7; D gene: -; V gene: TRBV6-5; clone size: -; CDR3 protein: CAISPPGGTTYEQYF; CDR3 DNA: TGTGCCATCAGTCCCCCTGGCGGGACAACCTACGAGCAGTACTTC
J gene: TRBJ1-5; D gene: TRBD1; V gene: TRBV19; clone size: -; CDR3 protein: CASSTGQVGSQPQHF; CDR3 DNA: TGTGCCAGTAGTACCGGACAGGTAGGATCTCAGCCCCAGCATTTT
J gene: TRBJ1-4; D gene: -; V gene: TRBV28; clone size: -; CDR3 protein: CASRRDSGHNEKLFF; CDR3 DNA: TGTGCCAGCAGGCGAGATTCAGGACACAATGAAAAACTGTTTTTT
J gene: TRBJ2-4; D gene: TRBD2; V gene: TRBV7-2; clone size: few; CDR3 protein: CASSLTSGIAKNIQYF; CDR3 DNA: TGTGCCAGCAGCCTGACTAGCGGGATAGCCAAAAACATTCAGTACTTC
J gene: TRBJ2-5; D gene: -; V gene: TRBV5-1; clone size: -; CDR3 protein: CASSLEGRGQETQYF; CDR3 DNA: TGCGCCAGCAGCTTGGAGGGCAGGGGCCAAGAGACCCAGTACTTC